The T cell receptor delta chain described here comes from a study of gammadelta T cells in human blood. In germline, CDR1 is TSWWSYY, CDR2 QGS. The CDR3 extends over 18 amino acids. V was clipped by 0 bases and J by 0 bases, with 17 bases between them. TCRdb re-called the RT-PCR reads with CATT. The table includes about 260 delta-chain clones, under 12% detected once. Relative to its sample, this clone is hyperexpanded. Its cognate antigen is unknown. Study findings and constraints: Right after birth, innate γδ T cells reportedly expanded polyclonally after microbial exposure.

This clonotype was sampled from a newborn. The rearrangement links TRDV1 to TRDJ1; TRDD3 is a possible D gene (5 bases). Sequenced material: non-Vgamma9Vdelta2 gamma-delta T cells from cord blood. CDR3 coding DNA: TGTGCTCTTGGGGAACTAGCCGGGGGCCCACCCTACACCGATAAACTCATCTTT. It yields the protein CALGELAGGPPYTDKLIF.